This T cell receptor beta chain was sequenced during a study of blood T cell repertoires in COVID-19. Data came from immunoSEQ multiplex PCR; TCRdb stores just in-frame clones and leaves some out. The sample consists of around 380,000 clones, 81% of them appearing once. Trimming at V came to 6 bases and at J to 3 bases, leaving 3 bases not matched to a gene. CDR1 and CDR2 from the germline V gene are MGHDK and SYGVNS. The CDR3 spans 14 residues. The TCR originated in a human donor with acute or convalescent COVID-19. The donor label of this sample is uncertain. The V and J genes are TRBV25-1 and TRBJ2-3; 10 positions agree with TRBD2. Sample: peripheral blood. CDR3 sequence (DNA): TGTGCCAGCAGGAATAGCGGGGGGACAGATACGCAGTATTTT. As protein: CASRNSGGTDTQYF.